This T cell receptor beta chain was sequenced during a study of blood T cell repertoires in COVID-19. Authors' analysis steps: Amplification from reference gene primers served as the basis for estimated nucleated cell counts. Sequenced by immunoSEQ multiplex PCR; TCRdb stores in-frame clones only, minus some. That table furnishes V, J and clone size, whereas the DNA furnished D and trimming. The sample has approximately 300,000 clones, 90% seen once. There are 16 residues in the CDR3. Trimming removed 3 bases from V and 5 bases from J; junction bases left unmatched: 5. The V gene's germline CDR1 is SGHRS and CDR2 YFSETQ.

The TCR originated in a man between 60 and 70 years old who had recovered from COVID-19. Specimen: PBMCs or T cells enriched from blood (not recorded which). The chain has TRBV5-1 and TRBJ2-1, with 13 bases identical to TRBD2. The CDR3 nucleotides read TGCGCCAGCAGCTCGGGACTAGCGGGGAGGAACAATGAGCAGTTCTTC. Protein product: CASSSGLAGRNNEQFF.